This T cell receptor (beta chain) was observed in a study of memory CD4+ T cells and cytomegalovirus serostatus. Turning to the study itself: This sample comes from healthy Belgian adults, eight or nine CMV seropositive, around 26 seronegative.

Overall study results and limits: Each of approximately 73 CMV-associated TCRbeta sequences occurred in one to five individuals.

With regard to this clone: Its antigen is unknown.

The sort gate was single viable CD3+CD4+CD8-CD45RO+ cells for memory CD4+ T cells. The CDR3 is made up of 12 amino acids. V was trimmed by 0 bases and J by 2 bases, leaving 3 bases between them. Germline V gene lookup returns CDR1 GTSNPN and CDR2 SVGIG (reference sequence). TCRdb's copy holds only in-frame clones and misses some; the assay was immunoSEQ multiplex PCR. The repertoire holds 50,000 to 75,000 clones, around four fifths seen once, with approximately 0.92% in the top ten. The sequence came from an adult in good health and CMV-seronegative. The sequencing sample was made of memory CD4+ T cells from blood. The rearrangement uses TRBV30 and TRBJ2-3; D call uncertain. The CDR3 spells CAWSVTTDTQYF. CDR3 coding DNA: TGTGCCTGGAGTGTTACCACAGATACGCAGTATTTT.